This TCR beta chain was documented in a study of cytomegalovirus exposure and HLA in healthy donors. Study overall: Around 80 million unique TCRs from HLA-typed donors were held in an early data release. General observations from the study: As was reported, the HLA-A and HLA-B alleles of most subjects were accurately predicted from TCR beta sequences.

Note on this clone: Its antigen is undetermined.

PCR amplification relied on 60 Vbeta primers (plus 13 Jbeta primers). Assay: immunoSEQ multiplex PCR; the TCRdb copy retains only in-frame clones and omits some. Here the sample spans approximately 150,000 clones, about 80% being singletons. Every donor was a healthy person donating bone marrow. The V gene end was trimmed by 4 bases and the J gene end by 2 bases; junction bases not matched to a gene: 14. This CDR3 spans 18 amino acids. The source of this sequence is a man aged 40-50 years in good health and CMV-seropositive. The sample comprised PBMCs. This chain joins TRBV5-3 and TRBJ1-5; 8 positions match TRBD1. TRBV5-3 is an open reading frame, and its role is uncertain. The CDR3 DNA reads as TGTGCCAGAAGCGGTACGACAGGGGTTAAGGTGCGCAATCAGCCCCAGCATTTT. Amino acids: CARSGTTGVKVRNQPQHF.